This note documents a single TCR beta chain sequence. The CDR3 is made up of 14 amino acids. CDR1 and CDR2 from the germline V gene are SGHTA and FQGNSA. The ends were cut back, 2 bases at V and 6 bases at J, with 8 bases in the middle. The source of the sample is a study of blood T cell repertoires in COVID-19. The wider study: From T cells, B-cell-depleted T cells, or PBMCs came the material, which was cDNA or gDNA.

Per the original methods: The authors estimated nucleated cell counts from reference gene primer amplification. TCRdb keeps only in-frame clones here, not all; method: immunoSEQ multiplex PCR. V, J and clone size were drawn from that table, and D and trimming were deduced from the DNA. The table has around 140,000 clones, over 70% seen once. The TCR comes from a human donor in a cohort sampled during active COVID-19. The source material was peripheral blood. The chain has TRBV7-2 and TRBJ1-6; no definite D call. The DNA of the CDR3 is TGTGCCAGCAGCTTATCCAGAATTAATTCACCCCTCCACTTT. Translating gives CASSLSRINSPLHF.